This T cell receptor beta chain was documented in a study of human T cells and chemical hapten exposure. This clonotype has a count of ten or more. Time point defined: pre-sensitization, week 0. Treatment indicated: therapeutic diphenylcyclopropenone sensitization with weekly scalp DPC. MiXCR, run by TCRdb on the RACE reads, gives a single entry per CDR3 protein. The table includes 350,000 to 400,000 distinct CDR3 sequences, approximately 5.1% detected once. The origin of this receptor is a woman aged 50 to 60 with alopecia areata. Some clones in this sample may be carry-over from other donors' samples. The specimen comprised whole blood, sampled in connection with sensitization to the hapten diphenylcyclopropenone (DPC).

The CDR3 sequence: CASSVGGWADTQYF. The CDR3 DNA sequence: TGTGCCAGCAGCGTAGGAGGCTGGGCCGATACGCAGTATTTT. The V and J genes are TRBV9 and TRBJ2-3, with no clear D. This CDR3 is built from 14 residues. With 0 bases removed from V and 6 bases from J, the gap between germline ends came to 11 bases. Germline CDR1 is SGDLS and CDR2 is YYNGEE.